The rows below give T cell receptor beta chains drawn from one sample of a study of blood T cell repertoires in COVID-19. Repertoires were generated with immunoSEQ multiplex PCR, while TCRdb's copy carries only in-frame clones and drops some. The top ten hold 3.1% of the sample, which has under 45,000 clones, around 85% seen once. Source material: peripheral blood. These receptors all come from a man aged 65 to 85 with COVID-19, enrolled during active disease. The CDR3 runs from the conserved cysteine through the conserved F or W. A D gene is named only where the DNA matches it firmly. Clone size is given for some rows only: seen once, a few or many times, or a class if the clone is expanded.

clone size: NA; V gene: TRBV6-5; D gene: NA; J gene: TRBJ2-3; CDR3 protein: CASSPRQVSDTQYF; CDR3 DNA: TGTGCCAGCAGTCCCAGACAGGTTTCGGATACGCAGTATTTT
clone size: NA; V gene: TRBV19; D gene: TRBD1; J gene: TRBJ2-7; CDR3 protein: CASSVVRDSYEQYF; CDR3 DNA: TGTGCCAGTAGTGTTGTTCGGGACAGCTACGAGCAGTACTTC
clone size: few; V gene: TRBV21-1; D gene: NA; J gene: TRBJ1-2; CDR3 protein: CASSNGDSSIDDGYTF; CDR3 DNA: TGTGCCAGCAGCAACGGGGACAGCTCAATTGACGATGGCTACACCTTC
clone size: NA; V gene: TRBV7-2; D gene: TRBD1; J gene: TRBJ1-6; CDR3 protein: CASRGQDNSPLHF; CDR3 DNA: TGTGCCAGTAGGGGACAGGATAATTCACCCCTCCACTTT
clone size: NA; V gene: TRBV7-9; D gene: NA; J gene: TRBJ1-5; CDR3 protein: CASSLVRFPHYSNQPQHF; CDR3 DNA: TGTGCCAGCAGCTTAGTCCGGTTTCCGCACTATAGCAATCAGCCCCAGCATTTT
clone size: NA; V gene: TRBV4-1; D gene: NA; J gene: TRBJ2-4; CDR3 protein: CASSPRLSVDIQYF; CDR3 DNA: TGCGCCAGCAGCCCTAGACTAAGTGTAGACATTCAGTACTTC
clone size: NA; V gene: TRBV5-1; D gene: TRBD2; J gene: TRBJ2-7; CDR3 protein: CASSFGLASDEQYF; CDR3 DNA: TGCGCCAGCAGCTTCGGACTAGCGTCGGACGAGCAGTACTTC
clone size: few; V gene: TRBV7-2; D gene: TRBD2; J gene: TRBJ2-7; CDR3 protein: CASSAAGGAGWSYEQYF; CDR3 DNA: TGTGCCAGCAGTGCGGCGGGGGGAGCGGGGTGGAGCTACGAGCAGTACTTC
clone size: NA; V gene: TRBV5-6; D gene: NA; J gene: TRBJ2-2; CDR3 protein: CASSLGGVNTGELFF; CDR3 DNA: TGTGCCAGCAGCTTGGGGGGCGTCAACACCGGGGAGCTGTTTTTT
clone size: NA; V gene: TRBV19; D gene: TRBD1; J gene: TRBJ1-6; CDR3 protein: CASSPPGTGLNSPLHF; CDR3 DNA: TGTGCCAGTAGTCCGCCCGGGACAGGGTTAAATTCACCCCTCCACTTT
clone size: NA; V gene: TRBV6-6; D gene: TRBD1; J gene: TRBJ1-6; CDR3 protein: CASRTGVSYNSPLHF; CDR3 DNA: TGTGCCAGCAGAACAGGGGTCTCCTATAATTCACCCCTCCACTTT
clone size: NA; V gene: TRBV7-9; D gene: NA; J gene: TRBJ1-1; CDR3 protein: CASTRSVQNTEAFF; CDR3 DNA: TGTGCCAGCACACGGTCTGTTCAGAACACTGAAGCTTTCTTT
clone size: NA; V gene: TRBV12-3/TRBV12-4; D gene: TRBD2; J gene: TRBJ2-5; CDR3 protein: CASSPLRGETQYF; CDR3 DNA: TGTGCCAGCAGTCCTCTGCGGGGGGAGACCCAGTACTTC
clone size: NA; V gene: TRBV29-1; D gene: NA; J gene: TRBJ1-4; CDR3 protein: CSVRENGNEKLFF; CDR3 DNA: TGCAGCGTTCGGGAGAACGGTAATGAAAAACTGTTTTTT
clone size: NA; V gene: TRBV2; D gene: NA; J gene: TRBJ2-5; CDR3 protein: CASSEGRGGETQYF; CDR3 DNA: TGTGCCAGCAGTGAAGGCAGGGGTGGAGAGACCCAGTACTTC
clone size: NA; V gene: TRBV5-1; D gene: NA; J gene: TRBJ2-5; CDR3 protein: CASSMGTGRGSLVETQYF; CDR3 DNA: TGCGCCAGCAGCATGGGAACAGGGAGGGGATCCTTGGTCGAGACCCAGTACTTC